One and the same sample provided the 30 T cell receptor beta chains below, sequenced in a study of cytomegalovirus exposure and HLA in healthy donors. Assay: immunoSEQ multiplex PCR; the TCRdb copy retains only in-frame clones and omits some. This sample yields some 230,000 clones, of which over 80% are seen a single time; about 1% belongs to the top ten. Sequencing used PBMCs. These receptors were obtained from a woman aged 18-30 years in good health and CMV-seronegative.

The chain joins TRBV6-6 to TRBJ1-6, with D possibly TRBD1 on 6 matching bases. Germline CDR1 is MNHNY and CDR2 is SVGAGI (reference sequence). The CDR3 runs to 15 residues. V was shortened by 0 bases and J by 7 bases, with 10 bases between the two germline ends. CDR3 loop: CASSYSAGENSPLHF. As DNA, the CDR3 is TGTGCCAGCAGTTACTCCGCAGGGGAGAATTCACCCCTCCACTTT.

The chain combines TRBV29-1 with TRBJ1-2; possibly TRBD1 for D (5 bases). This CDR3 comprises 14 residues. Per germline, CDR1 SQVTM and CDR2 ANQGSEA. Trimming pared 3 bases from V and 4 bases from J, leaving 15 bases between. Written as DNA, the CDR3 is TGCAGCGTTGAGTACACAGGCCAGGCCTATGGCTACACCTTC. Protein: CSVEYTGQAYGYTF.

The chain has TRBV6-1 and TRBJ1-2, with TRBD1 matching 9 bases. The V segment lost 7 bases and the J segment 13 bases; nucleotides outside the gene matches: 16. Germline loops: CDR1 MNHNS, CDR2 SASEGT. The CDR3 spans 14 residues. CDR3 sequence: CASKPRDRALVSTF. As DNA, the CDR3 is TGTGCCAGCAAACCCCGGGACAGGGCTCTTGTAAGCACCTTC.

The genes are TRBV11-2 and TRBJ1-6, with D maybe TRBD1 (5 bases). The CDR3 contains 17 residues. CDR1 is SGHAT and CDR2 is FQNNGV in the germline V gene. Trimming removed 5 bases at V and 1 base at J, with 15 bases between. The CDR3 sequence is CASSQPGLLSYNSPLHF. The CDR3 bases are TGTGCCAGCAGCCAACCAGGGTTGTTGTCCTATAATTCACCCCTCCACTTT.

V gene TRBV9 combines with J gene TRBJ2-1, with 12 bases that match TRBD2. Germline V gene lookup returns CDR1 SGDLS and CDR2 YYNGEE. The CDR3 totals 18 residues. V lost 3 bases, J lost 8 bases, and 15 bases stayed unmatched. The CDR3 spells CASSAGGELAGGGYEQFF. The CDR3 DNA sequence: TGTGCCAGCAGCGCAGGTGGGGAACTAGCGGGAGGTGGTTATGAGCAGTTCTTC.

The chain recombines TRBV6-5 with TRBJ2-7; 10 bases fit TRBD1. Trimming at V came to 4 bases and at J to 4 bases, leaving 10 bases not matched to a gene. The CDR3 has 16 residues. Per the germline V gene, CDR1 is MNHEY and CDR2 is SVGAGI. The CDR3 DNA is TGTGCCAGCAGTTGGCTATTGACAGGGGGCAGGTACGAGCAGTACTTC. Encoded protein: CASSWLLTGGRYEQYF.

This clone was counted once. This chain uses TRBV7-2 with TRBJ1-3; a possible D gene is TRBD1 (6 bases). V lost 0 bases to trimming and J lost 5 bases, with 14 bases between them. The germline V gene has CDR1 SGHTA and CDR2 FQGNSA. This CDR3 spans 16 amino acids. In nucleotides, the CDR3 is TGTGCCAGCAGCTTAGCGGGAGCGGGGGCTCGAAACACCATATATTTT. It translates to CASSLAGAGARNTIYF. Using reference TRBV7-2 and TRBJ1-3 for the parts outside the CDR3, the full variable domain is GAGVSQSPSNKVTEKGKDVELRCDPISGHTALYWYRQSLGQGLEFLIYFQGNSAPDKSGLPSDRFSAERTGGSVSTLTIQRTQQEDSAVYLCASSLAGAGARNTIYFGEGSWLTVV.

The chain carries TRBV28 and TRBJ1-4, with D possibly TRBD1 on 6 matching bases. This CDR3 region has 15 residues. With 2 bases removed from V and 8 bases from J, the gap between germline ends came to 15 bases. The germline V gene has CDR1 MDHEN and CDR2 SYDVKM. The CDR3 loop is CASSLQQGLGEKLFF. CDR3 nucleotides: TGTGCCAGCAGTTTACAACAGGGTCTTGGGGAAAAACTGTTTTTT.

The chain uses TRBV6-5 and TRBJ1-1; possibly TRBD1 for D (5 bases). Germline V gene data show CDR1 as MNHEY and CDR2 as SVGAGI. V was pared by 4 bases and J by 4 bases, with 16 bases between. CDR3 size: 15 residues. The CDR3 sequence: CASSLRGGGRTEAFF. The CDR3 region has the DNA TGTGCCAGCAGTTTAAGGGGCGGAGGGCGCACTGAAGCTTTCTTT.

This chain links TRBV5-1 with TRBJ2-5; D is possibly TRBD2 (5 bases). The germline CDR1 and CDR2 sequences are SGHRS and YFSETQ. CDR3 size: 12 residues. Trimming removed 7 bases from V and 7 bases from J, with 14 bases in between. CDR3 region: CASGLPSGTQYF. As DNA, the CDR3 is TGCGCCAGCGGACTCCCGAGTGGGACCCAGTACTTC.

The gene calls are TRBV6-1 and TRBJ2-7; 10 bases map to TRBD1. Germline V lookup: CDR1 MNHNS, CDR2 SASEGT. This CDR3 region has 14 residues. V dropped 5 bases and J dropped 4; count of bases not matched to a gene: 5. CDR3 protein: CASSWGQGRYEQYF. CDR3 DNA sequence: TGTGCCAGCAGTTGGGGACAGGGGAGATACGAGCAGTACTTC.

This rearrangement joins TRBV25-1 to TRBJ1-2; D might be TRBD1 (5 bases). The germline gives CDR1 MGHDK, CDR2 SYGVNS. The length of the CDR3 is 14 residues. The germline V and J ends were trimmed by 1 base and 5 bases, with 11 bases remaining between them. CDR3 DNA: TGTGCCAGCAGTGAATTAAGGGCAGGGTATGGCTACACCTTC. This codes for CASSELRAGYGYTF.

The J gene is TRBJ2-7, the V gene TRBV5-4; 9 bases align to TRBD1. J gave up 0 bases and V 4 bases, and 5 bases lay outside the gene matches. Looked up from germline, CDR1 is SGHNT and CDR2 is YYREEE (reference sequence). The CDR3 runs 15 residues. The DNA for the CDR3 is TGTGCCAGCAGCCCGGGACAGGGCGGCTCCTACGAGCAGTACTTC. It is translated as CASSPGQGGSYEQYF.

V usage is TRBV6-6 and J usage is TRBJ2-1, with D unresolved. Germline V CDR1 and CDR2: MNHNY, SVGAGI (reference sequence). There are 15 residues in the CDR3. V was trimmed by 6 bases and J by 6 bases, leaving 18 bases between them. CDR3 DNA sequence: TGTGCCAGCAGCACTACCCAGCTCGGCCCCAATGAGCAGTTCTTC. Translated: CASSTTQLGPNEQFF.

This clone occurred once. The chain combines TRBV13 with TRBJ2-1; maybe TRBD2 (6 bases). The V gene lost 1 base and the J gene lost 10 bases, with 8 bases spanning the gap. Germline V CDR1 and CDR2: PRHDT, FYEKMQ (reference sequence). The CDR3 has 12 residues. CDR3 protein: CASSLELAEQFF. In nucleotides, the CDR3 is TGTGCCAGCAGCTTAGAGCTAGCGGAGCAGTTCTTC.

DNA for the CDR3: TGCGCCAGCAGCTTCCAGGGAGGGCAGTATTTT. Translating gives CASSFQGGQYF. The chain is built from TRBV5-1 and TRBJ2-3; possibly TRBD2 for D (6 bases). This CDR3 has 11 amino acids. V was clipped by 2 bases and J by 11 bases, with 9 bases between them. CDR1 is SGHRS, CDR2 YFSETQ, per germline.

J is TRBJ1-1 and V is TRBV5-1; D remains unclear. In germline, CDR1 is SGHRS, CDR2 YFSETQ. The CDR3 covers 13 residues. The germline V and J ends were trimmed by 5 bases and 0 bases, with 8 bases remaining between them. The CDR3 region is CASRGTMNTEAFF. In DNA, the CDR3 is TGCGCCAGCAGGGGCACCATGAACACTGAAGCTTTCTTT. Full variable domain (remainder filled in from reference TRBV5-1 and TRBJ1-1): KAGVTQTPRYLIKTRGQQVTLSCSPISGHRSVSWYQQTPGQGLQFLFEYFSETQRNKGNFPGRFSGRQFSNSRSEMNVSTLELGDSALYLCASRGTMNTEAFFGQGTRLTVV.

V and J are TRBV7-7 and TRBJ2-2, with 8 bases aligning to TRBD1. The V gene's germline CDR1 is SSHAT and CDR2 FNYEAQ (reference sequence). The CDR3 consists of 16 residues. The CDR3 sequence: CASSETGALKTGELFF. CDR3 DNA: TGTGCTAGCTCCGAGACAGGGGCACTAAAGACCGGGGAGCTGTTTTTT.

V usage is TRBV28 and J usage is TRBJ1-5; possibly TRBD1 for D (6 bases). Deletions cut 5 bases from V and 4 bases from J, with 9 bases between. Germline V gives CDR1 MDHEN, CDR2 SYDVKM. The CDR3 spans 13 residues. CDR3 in amino acids: CASSPQGNQPQHF. The CDR3 DNA follows: TGTGCCAGCAGTCCACAGGGAAATCAGCCCCAGCATTTT. Together with reference TRBV28 and TRBJ1-5, the CDR3 gives the full variable domain: DVKVTQSSRYLVKRTGEKVFLECVQDMDHENMFWYRQDPGLGLRLIYFSYDVKMKEKGDIPEGYSVSREKKERFSLILESASTNQTSMYLCASSPQGNQPQHFGDGTRLSIL.

The chain joins TRBV10-1 to TRBJ2-7, with 9 bases matching TRBD1. V was pared by 0 bases and J by 2 bases, with 5 bases of the junction left unmatched. Germline CDR1 reads WNHNN; CDR2 reads SYGVQD (reference sequence). This CDR3 is 16 amino acids long. CDR3 loop: CASSESPGTGTYEQYF. As DNA, the CDR3 is TGCGCCAGCAGTGAGTCACCCGGGACAGGGACCTACGAGCAGTACTTC.

The V call is TRBV27, the J call TRBJ1-1; a possible D gene is TRBD1 (6 bases). The V gene's germline CDR1 is MNHEY and CDR2 SMNVEV (reference sequence). Between the trimmed V and J ends, which lost 3 bases and 1 base, there was a span of 12 bases. The CDR3 extends over 15 amino acids. CDR3 sequence reads: CASSFEGGGNTEAFF. CDR3 bases: TGTGCCAGCAGTTTTGAGGGAGGGGGGAACACTGAAGCTTTCTTT.

This clone was seen a single time. CDR3 bases: TGTGCCAGCAGTCCTTCCGCGAACACCGGGGAGCTGTTTTTT. The encoded protein is CASSPSANTGELFF. The J gene is TRBJ2-2, the V gene TRBV27; D unresolved. The length of the CDR3 is 14 residues. Trimming pared 5 bases from V and 0 bases from J, leaving 7 bases between. CDR1 and CDR2 from the germline V gene are MNHEY and SMNVEV (reference sequence).

The chain recombines TRBV15 with TRBJ1-2; D is possibly TRBD1 (6 bases). Trimming removed 3 bases from V and 2 bases from J, with 10 bases in between. CDR3 size: 14 residues. CDR1 is LNHNV, CDR2 YYDKDF, per germline (reference sequence). The CDR3 DNA follows: TGTGCCACCAGCAGCTTTGGACAGAACTATGGCTACACCTTC. Encoded protein: CATSSFGQNYGYTF.

The chain recombines TRBV12-5 with TRBJ2-3, with D possibly being TRBD1 (7 bases). V lost 6 bases, J lost 1 base, and 17 bases lay in between. Looked up from germline, CDR1 is LGHNT and CDR2 is FRNRAP. The CDR3 is 16 amino acids. For the CDR3, the DNA is TGTGCTAGTGGCCCTACTAGCAGGGGGGGCACAGATACGCAGTATTTT. Encoded protein: CASGPTSRGGTDTQYF.

The J gene is TRBJ1-3, the V gene TRBV28; the D is unclear. Trimming stripped 4 bases from V and 6 bases from J, with 19 bases between. CDR1 is MDHEN and CDR2 is SYDVKM in the germline V gene. The CDR3 is made up of 16 amino acids. The CDR3: CASSSTERGIENTIYF. The CDR3 DNA is TGTGCCAGCAGTTCCACGGAGCGGGGAATTGAAAACACCATATATTTT.

This clone was observed a single time. The chain couples TRBV4-2 to TRBJ1-5, with D perhaps matching TRBD1 (5 bases). Per germline, CDR1 LGHNA and CDR2 YNFKEQ. The CDR3 is made up of 16 amino acids. The V gene lost 1 base and the J gene lost 3 bases, with 13 bases spanning the gap. The CDR3 loop is CASSQVGQGINQPQHF. The CDR3, as DNA: TGTGCCAGCAGCCAAGTAGGGCAGGGCATCAATCAGCCCCAGCATTTT.

The J gene is TRBJ2-2, the V gene TRBV9, with unresolved D. The CDR3 totals 14 residues. Looked up from germline, CDR1 is SGDLS and CDR2 is YYNGEE. The V end lost 4 bases, the J end lost 0 bases, and 7 bases lay between the germline ends. The CDR3 region is CASSTITNTGELFF. The CDR3 DNA is TGTGCCAGCAGCACAATCACGAACACCGGGGAGCTGTTTTTT.

The rearrangement joins TRBV9 to TRBJ2-1; 8 bases are shared with TRBD2. This CDR3 spans 13 amino acids. CDR1 and CDR2 (germline): SGDLS, YYNGEE. With V trimmed by 3 bases and J by 7 bases, 3 bases remained unmatched. The DNA of the CDR3 is TGTGCCAGCAGCGCGGTAGCGGGAAATGAGCAGTTCTTC. Translation gives CASSAVAGNEQFF.

The chain uses TRBV29-1 and TRBJ2-7, with 9 nucleotides matching TRBD1. The V and J ends lost 4 bases and 12 bases, in that order; junction bases with no gene match: 10. The CDR3 extends over 12 amino acids. Per the germline V gene, CDR1 is SQVTM and CDR2 is ANQGSEA. The CDR3 sequence is CSVAETGGFSYF. The CDR3 nucleotides are TGCAGCGTTGCTGAAACAGGGGGCTTTTCGTACTTC.

This clone was found once. The chain links TRBV5-1 to TRBJ1-2; D perhaps matches TRBD1 (5 bases). Trimming removed 4 bases at V and 4 bases at J, with 14 bases between. This CDR3 comprises 14 residues. Germline CDR1 is SGHRS and CDR2 is YFSETQ. The CDR3 loop is CASSQGPSGYGYTF. CDR3 coding DNA: TGCGCCAGCAGCCAGGGCCCGTCGGGCTATGGCTACACCTTC.